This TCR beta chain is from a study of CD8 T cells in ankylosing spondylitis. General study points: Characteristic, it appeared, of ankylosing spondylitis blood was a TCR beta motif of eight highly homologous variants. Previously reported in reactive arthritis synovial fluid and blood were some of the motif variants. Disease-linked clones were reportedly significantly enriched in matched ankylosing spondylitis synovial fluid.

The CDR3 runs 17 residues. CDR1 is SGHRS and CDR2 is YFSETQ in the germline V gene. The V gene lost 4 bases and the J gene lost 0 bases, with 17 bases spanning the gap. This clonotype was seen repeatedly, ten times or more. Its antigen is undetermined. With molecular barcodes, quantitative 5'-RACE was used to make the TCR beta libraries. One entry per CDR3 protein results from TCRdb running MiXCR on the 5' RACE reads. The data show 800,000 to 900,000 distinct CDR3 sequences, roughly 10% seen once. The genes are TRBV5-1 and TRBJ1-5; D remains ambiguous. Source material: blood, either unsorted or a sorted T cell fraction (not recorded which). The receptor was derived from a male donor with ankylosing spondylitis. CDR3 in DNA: TGCGCCAGCAGCCCCGGGAACGACCCTTATAGCAATCAGCCCCAGCATTTT. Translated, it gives CASSPGNDPYSNQPQHF.